This T cell receptor beta chain came from a study of shared clonotypes between healthy human individuals. Regarding this clone: Its specificity is unknown.

Study outcomes and limitations: Generally, estimated richness proved larger in naive subsets than it did in memory subsets.

There are 18 residues in the CDR3. The V gene's germline CDR1 is ENHRY and CDR2 SYGVKD. Unmatched junction bases numbered 13, after V lost 0 bases and J lost 7 bases. CD8 memory combined CD45RO+ cells with CCR7-negative CD45RA+ TemRA cells. Samples underwent the assay at deep level. The repertoire was sequenced with immunoSEQ multiplex PCR; TCRdb's copy has only in-frame clones and lacks some. Among approximately 92,000 clones listed, around 68% were seen once. Sequences were obtained from memory CD8+ T cells sorted from blood. The subset: CD45RO+ cells pooled with CCR7-negative TemRA cells. This TCR was recovered from a man aged 25-40 years in good health. This chain joins TRBV10-3 and TRBJ2-3; 10 nucleotides agree with TRBD2. The DNA of the CDR3 is TGTGCCATCAGTGAGTCTTTCGCTAGCGGGGGCGGTTCGAATACGCAGTATTTT. Protein sequence: CAISESFASGGGSNTQYF.